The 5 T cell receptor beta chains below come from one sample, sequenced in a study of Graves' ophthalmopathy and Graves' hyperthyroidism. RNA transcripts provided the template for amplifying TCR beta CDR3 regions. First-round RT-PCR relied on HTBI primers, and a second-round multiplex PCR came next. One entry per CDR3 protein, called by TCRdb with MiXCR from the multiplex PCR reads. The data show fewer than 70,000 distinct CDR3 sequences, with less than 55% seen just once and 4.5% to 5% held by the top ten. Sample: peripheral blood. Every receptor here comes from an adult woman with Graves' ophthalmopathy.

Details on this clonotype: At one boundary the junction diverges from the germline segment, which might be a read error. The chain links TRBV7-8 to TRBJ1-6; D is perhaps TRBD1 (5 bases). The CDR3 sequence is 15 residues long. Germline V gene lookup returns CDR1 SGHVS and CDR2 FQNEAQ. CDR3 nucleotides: TGTGCCAGCTCACCACTACGGACATATAATTCACTCCTCCACTTT. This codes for CASSPLRTYNSLLHF. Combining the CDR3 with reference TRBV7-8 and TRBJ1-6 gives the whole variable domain GAGVSQSPRYKVAKRGQDVALRCDPISGHVSLFWYQQALGQGPEFLTYFQNEAQLDKSGLPSDRFFAERPEGSVSTLKIQRTQQEDSAVYLCASSPLRTYNSLLHFGNGTRLTVT.

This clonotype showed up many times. The CDR3 region has the DNA TGTGCCAGTAGGGACAGGATGGCTGAAGCTTTCTTT. Encoded protein: CASRDRMAEAFF. V is TRBV19 and J is TRBJ1-1; 7 nucleotides match TRBD1. The CDR3 spans 12 residues. V dropped 6 bases and J dropped 6; count of bases not matched to a gene: 4. Germline V gene data show CDR1 as LNHDA and CDR2 as SQIVND (reference sequence).

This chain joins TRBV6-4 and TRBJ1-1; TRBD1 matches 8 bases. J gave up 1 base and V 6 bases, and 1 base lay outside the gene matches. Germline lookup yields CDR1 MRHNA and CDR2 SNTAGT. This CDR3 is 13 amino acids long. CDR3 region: CASRQGENTEAFF. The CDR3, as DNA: TGTGCCAGCAGACAGGGGGAGAACACTGAAGCTTTCTTT.

The CDR3 loop is CASSLEGGHTGELFF. CDR3 bases: TGTGCCAGCAGTTTAGAAGGCGGGCACACCGGGGAGCTGTTTTTT. The chain joins TRBV12-3 or TRBV12-4 to TRBJ2-2; maybe TRBD2 (5 bases). This CDR3 region has 15 residues. V was shortened by 1 base and J by 3 bases, with 9 bases between the two germline ends.

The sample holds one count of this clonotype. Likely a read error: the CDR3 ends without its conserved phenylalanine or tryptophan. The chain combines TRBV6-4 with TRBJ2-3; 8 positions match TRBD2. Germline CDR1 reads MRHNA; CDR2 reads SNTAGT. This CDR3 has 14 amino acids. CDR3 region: CASSGRASTDTQYL. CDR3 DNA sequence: TGTGCCAGCAGCGGGAGGGCCAGCACAGATACACAGTATCTT.